This T cell receptor beta chain was profiled in a study of blood T cell repertoires in COVID-19. For the study at large: Sources were T cells, B-cell-depleted T cells, or PBMCs; the material itself was cDNA or gDNA.

All enrollees were about 18 to 100 years old and from 24 US areas. V shed 10 bases, J shed 3 bases, and the junction held 4 bases outside the gene matches. The CDR3 runs 13 residues. The V gene's germline CDR1 is SEHNR and CDR2 FQNEAQ (reference sequence). Libraries were prepared by immunoSEQ multiplex PCR; TCRdb keeps only in-frame clonotypes and omits some of them. The sample has 200,000 to 250,000 clones, 87% seen once; the top ten hold about 6.9%. The sequenced material came from PBMCs or T cells enriched from blood (not recorded which). The chain recombines TRBV7-9 with TRBJ2-2, with 8 bases fitting TRBD1. The sequence was collected from a woman in her 30s with acute COVID-19. This chain's CDR3 is CANQTGDTGELFF. The DNA for the CDR3 is TGTGCCAACCAGACAGGGGACACCGGGGAGCTGTTTTTT. Supplemented by reference TRBV7-9 and TRBJ2-2, the full variable domain reads DTGVSQNPRHKITKRGQNVTFRCDPISEHNRLYWYRQTLGQGPEFLTYFQNEAQLEKSRLLSDRFSAERPKGSFSTLEIQRTEQGDSAMYLCANQTGDTGELFFGEGSRLTVL.